Many counts were recorded for the clone carrying this T cell receptor (beta chain). The CDR3 has 15 residues. Germline V CDR1 and CDR2: MNHEY, SMNVEV (reference sequence). The ends were cut back, 11 bases at V and 5 bases at J, with 22 bases in the middle. The sample is drawn from a study of T cells after posttransplantation cyclophosphamide. The repertoire was sequenced with immunoSEQ multiplex PCR; TCRdb's copy has only in-frame clones and lacks some. The sample offers almost 35,000 clones and no singletons, the top ten holding around 7%. The receptor comes from a woman aged 45-59 years in good health and a related stem cell transplant donor. The sample consisted of PBMCs. The V gene is TRBV27, the J gene TRBJ2-1; D tentatively fits TRBD1 or TRBD2 (5 bases each). CDR3 coding DNA: TGTGCCGACAGTGGGAGAAGGGCCCCTGACAATGAGCAGTTCTTC. Its protein product is CADSGRRAPDNEQFF.